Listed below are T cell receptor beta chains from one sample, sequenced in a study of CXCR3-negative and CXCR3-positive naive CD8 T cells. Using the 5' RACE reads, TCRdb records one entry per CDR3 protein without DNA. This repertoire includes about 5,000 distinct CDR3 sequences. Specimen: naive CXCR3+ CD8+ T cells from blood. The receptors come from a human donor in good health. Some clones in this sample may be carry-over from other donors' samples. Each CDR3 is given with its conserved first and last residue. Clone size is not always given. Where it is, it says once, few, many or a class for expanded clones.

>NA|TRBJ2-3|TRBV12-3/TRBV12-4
CASSYTGTRVLAAERTDTQYF
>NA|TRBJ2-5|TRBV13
CASSLEQGGATQYF
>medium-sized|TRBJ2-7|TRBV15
CATSYQDGLKSYEQYF
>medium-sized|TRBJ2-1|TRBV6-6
CASSPGTSYDEQFF
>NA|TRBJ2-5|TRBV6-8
CASSSTSGSRETQYF
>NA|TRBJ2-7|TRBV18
CASSPSSGQGAGEQYF
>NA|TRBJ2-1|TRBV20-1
CSARGGTNSYNEQFF
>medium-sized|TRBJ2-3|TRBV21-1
CASSNPTLPCLDTQYF
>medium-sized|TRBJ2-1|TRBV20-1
CSARGGTSGSLSSYNEQFF
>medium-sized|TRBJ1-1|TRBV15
CATSSHKAPEAFF
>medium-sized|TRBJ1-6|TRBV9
CASSRGNSPLHF
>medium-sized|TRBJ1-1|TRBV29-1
CSVELNTEAFF
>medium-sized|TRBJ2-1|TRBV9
CASSPTSAVSNEQFF
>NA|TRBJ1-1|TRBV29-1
CSVETNTEAFF
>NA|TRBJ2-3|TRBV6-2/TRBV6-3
CASTTCTDTQYF
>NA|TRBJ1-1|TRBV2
CARERDRANTEAFF